This T cell receptor (beta chain) was observed in a study of blood T cells in healthy people across ages. This clonotype was recorded a few times. The length of the CDR3 is 13 residues. Germline CDR1 is SEHNR and CDR2 is FQNEAQ (reference sequence). V gave up 6 bases and J gave up 5 bases, with 12 bases separating them. Then a second PCR, running about 6 to 12 cycles, was carried out with a sample-barcoded 5' primer and a J-beta primer mix. TCRdb re-called the 5' RACE reads through MiXCR, storing one row per CDR3 protein. The table shows hundreds of thousands of distinct CDR3 sequences, with about 48% occurring only once.

Input material: blood. The receptor was derived from a man aged 25-45 years in good health. This sequence joins TRBV7-9 and TRBJ2-3, with D unclear. CDR3 residues: CASRLEDLDTQYF. CDR3 bases: TGTGCCAGCAGGCTAGAAGATTTAGATACGCAGTATTTT. Using reference TRBV7-9 and TRBJ2-3 for the parts outside the CDR3, the full variable domain is DTGVSQNPRHKITKRGQNVTFRCDPISEHNRLYWYRQTLGQGPEFLTYFQNEAQLEKSRLLSDRFSAERPKGSFSTLEIQRTEQGDSAMYLCASRLEDLDTQYFGPGTRLTVL.